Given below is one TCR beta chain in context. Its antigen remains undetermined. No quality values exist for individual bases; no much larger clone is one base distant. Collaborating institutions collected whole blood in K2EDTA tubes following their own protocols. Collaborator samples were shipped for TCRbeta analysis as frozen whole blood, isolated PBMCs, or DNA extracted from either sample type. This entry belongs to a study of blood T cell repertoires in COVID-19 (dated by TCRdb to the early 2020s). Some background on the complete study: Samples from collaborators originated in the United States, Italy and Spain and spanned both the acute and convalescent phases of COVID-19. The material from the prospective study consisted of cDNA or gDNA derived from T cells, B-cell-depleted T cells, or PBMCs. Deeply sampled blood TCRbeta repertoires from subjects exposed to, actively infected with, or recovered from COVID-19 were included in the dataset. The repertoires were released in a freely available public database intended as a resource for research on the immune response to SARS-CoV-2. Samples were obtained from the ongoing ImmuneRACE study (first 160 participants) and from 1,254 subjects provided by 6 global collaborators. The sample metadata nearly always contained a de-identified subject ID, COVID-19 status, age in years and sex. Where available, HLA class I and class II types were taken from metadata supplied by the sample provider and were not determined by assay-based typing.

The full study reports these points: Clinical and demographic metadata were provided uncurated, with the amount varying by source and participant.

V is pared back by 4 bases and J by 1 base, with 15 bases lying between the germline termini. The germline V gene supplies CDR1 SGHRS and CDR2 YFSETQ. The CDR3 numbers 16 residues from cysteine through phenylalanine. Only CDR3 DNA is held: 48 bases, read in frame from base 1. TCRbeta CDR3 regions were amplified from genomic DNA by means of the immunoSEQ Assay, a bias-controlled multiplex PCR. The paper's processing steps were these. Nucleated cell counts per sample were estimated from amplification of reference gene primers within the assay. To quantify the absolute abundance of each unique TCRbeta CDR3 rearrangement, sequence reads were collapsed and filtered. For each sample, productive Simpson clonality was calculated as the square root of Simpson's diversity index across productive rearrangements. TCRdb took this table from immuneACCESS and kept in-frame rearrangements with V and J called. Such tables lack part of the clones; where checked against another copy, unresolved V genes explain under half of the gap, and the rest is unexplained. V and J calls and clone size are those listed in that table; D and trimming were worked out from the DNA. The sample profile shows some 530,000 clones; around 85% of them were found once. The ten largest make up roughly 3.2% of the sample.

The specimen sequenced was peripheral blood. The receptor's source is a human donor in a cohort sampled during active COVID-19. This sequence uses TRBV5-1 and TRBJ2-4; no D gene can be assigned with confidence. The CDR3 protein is CASSPTFNSAKNIQYF. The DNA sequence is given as TGCGCCAGCAGCCCTACCTTTAACTCGGCCAAAAACATTCAGTACTTC.